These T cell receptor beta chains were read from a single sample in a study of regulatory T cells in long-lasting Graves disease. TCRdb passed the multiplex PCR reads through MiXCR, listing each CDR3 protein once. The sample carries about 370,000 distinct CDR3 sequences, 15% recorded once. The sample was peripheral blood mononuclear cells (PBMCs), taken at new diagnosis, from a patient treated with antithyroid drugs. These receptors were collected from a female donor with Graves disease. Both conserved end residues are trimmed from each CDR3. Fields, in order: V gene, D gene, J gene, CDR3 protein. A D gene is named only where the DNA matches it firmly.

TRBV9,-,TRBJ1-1,ASSVEGDGTEAF
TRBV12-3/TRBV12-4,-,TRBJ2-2,ASSPQSLTEAGELF
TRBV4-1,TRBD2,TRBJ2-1,ASSQAGGPLNEQF
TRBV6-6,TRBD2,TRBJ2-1,ASSYSASGGANEQF
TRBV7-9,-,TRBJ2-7,ASSLVFWGPSYEQY
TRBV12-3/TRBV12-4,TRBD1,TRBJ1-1,ASRRGQGNTEAF
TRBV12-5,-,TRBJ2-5,ASGLVKLGGVRTQY
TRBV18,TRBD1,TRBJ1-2,ASSPPGTADTIYGYT
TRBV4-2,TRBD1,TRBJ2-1,ASSPYVGQPDYNEQF
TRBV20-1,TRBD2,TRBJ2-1,SARPPGLGVIEQF
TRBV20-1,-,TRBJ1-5,SARDSVERDQPQH
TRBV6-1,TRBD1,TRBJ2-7,ASVRGPGQVAYEQY
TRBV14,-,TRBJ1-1,ASSQTGRRDTEAF
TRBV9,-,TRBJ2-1,ASTTGTGGGLSDEQF
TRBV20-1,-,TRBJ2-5,SASVRGETQY
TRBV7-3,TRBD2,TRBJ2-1,ASSSTSGNNEQF
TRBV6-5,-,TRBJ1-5,ASSYKPHGDQPQH
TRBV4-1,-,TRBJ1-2,ASSHSTRQARPINYGYT
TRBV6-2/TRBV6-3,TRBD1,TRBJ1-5,ASSYPDREGRQPQH
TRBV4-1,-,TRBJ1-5,ASSQARGGDQPQH
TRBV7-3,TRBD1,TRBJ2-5,ASIPPGTGPHQETQY
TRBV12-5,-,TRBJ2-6,ASGLGVSGANVLT
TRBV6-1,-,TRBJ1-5,ASTESGSGQPQH
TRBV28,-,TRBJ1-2,ASSLPGGPYGYT
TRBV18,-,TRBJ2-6,ASSPPVGANVLT
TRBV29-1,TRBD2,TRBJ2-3,SALAGGTDTQY
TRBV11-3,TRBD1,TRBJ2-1,ASSRDRGLRDEQF